This TCR beta chain was recorded in a study of radiotherapy plus CTLA-4 blockade in lung cancer. About the research overall: Under 20% of enrolled patients responded objectively, and more than 25% had disease control.

With respect to this clone: Its antigen is undetermined.

Trimming pared 2 bases from V and 4 bases from J, leaving 13 bases between. Germline V lookup: CDR1 SGHTS, CDR2 YDEGEE. The length of the CDR3 is 15 residues. Repertoires were generated with immunoSEQ multiplex PCR, while TCRdb's copy carries only in-frame clones and drops some. This table holds approximately 37,000 clones, about 70% found once. Study-level points and caveats: Increased serum interferon-beta after radiation also reportedly predicted response strongly.

The receptor was derived from a human donor with non-small cell lung cancer who had stable disease on radiotherapy plus ipilimumab. Source: peripheral blood, taken from a patient treated with radiotherapy plus ipilimumab. This chain connects TRBV5-8 to TRBJ1-3; D call uncertain. The CDR3: CASSFRARVGNTIYF. The DNA of the CDR3 is TGTGCCAGCAGCTTTAGAGCTCGGGTAGGAAACACCATATATTTT.